The 24 T cell receptor beta chains below were found in one sample sequenced in a study of shared T cell receptors in the human thymus (dated by TCRdb to the early 2020s). The method was the immunoSEQ multiplex PCR assay. TCRdb mirrors the immuneACCESS table, restricted to in-frame sequences. Some clones are absent from its copies; in checked studies, under half trace to an unresolved V gene, and the reason for the others is unknown. This sample holds approximately 730,000 clones; 70% to 90% were observed only once. Around 0.0099% of the sample belongs to the ten largest clones. The same sample was also studied in work on human thymus T cells.

The sample taken for sequencing was thymocytes. The source is a girl in the first two years of life with a congenital heart defect. Donor details come from another sample of the same person, matched by shared clones.

The rearrangement links TRBV27 to TRBJ1-1, with 7 bases aligning to TRBD1. J gave up 4 bases and V 2 bases, and 13 bases lay outside the gene matches. CDR3 length: 17 amino acids. Germline values: CDR1 MNHEY, CDR2 SMNVEV (reference sequence). The CDR3 nucleotides are TGTGCCAGCAGTTTAGGGAGGGGGCGCCGGGAGGGCACTGAAGCTTTCTTT. As protein: CASSLGRGRREGTEAFF.

The rearrangement joins TRBV4-3 to TRBJ2-7, with D maybe TRBD2 (5 bases). Germline CDR1 is LGHNA and CDR2 is YSLEER. V lost 4 bases and J lost 2, with 12 bases in between. This CDR3 has 14 amino acids. The CDR3 loop reads CASSPEELAYEQYF. DNA for the CDR3: TGCGCCAGCAGCCCGGAGGAGTTGGCCTACGAGCAGTACTTC.

The rearrangement uses TRBV7-2 and TRBJ2-1; 13 bases align to TRBD2. In germline, CDR1 is SGHTA, CDR2 FQGNSA. With V trimmed by 5 bases and J by 7 bases, 5 bases remained unmatched. The CDR3 sequence is 15 residues long. CDR3 protein: CASSQGLAGVNEQFF. The CDR3 DNA is TGTGCCAGCAGCCAAGGACTAGCGGGGGTAAATGAGCAGTTCTTC.

In this sample, this clone turned up once. The J gene is TRBJ2-7, the V gene TRBV9; D is possibly TRBD2 (6 bases). The V gene lost 3 bases and the J gene lost 2 bases, with 12 bases spanning the gap. The CDR3 sequence is 14 residues long. CDR1 and CDR2 from the germline V gene are SGDLS and YYNGEE. The CDR3 spells CASSESGRPYEQYF. CDR3 in DNA: TGTGCCAGCAGCGAGTCAGGGAGGCCCTACGAGCAGTACTTC.

This chain links TRBV6-5 with TRBJ2-5; 7 bases line up with TRBD1. V was clipped by 2 bases and J by 2 bases; unmatched bases: 5. CDR3 size: 15 residues. Germline V gene lookup returns CDR1 MNHEY and CDR2 SVGAGI. The CDR3 sequence is CASSYGGQRQETQYF. CDR3 DNA: TGTGCCAGCAGTTACGGGGGACAGAGACAAGAGACCCAGTACTTC.

This clone was observed a single time. J is TRBJ2-7 and V is TRBV27; possibly TRBD2 for D (6 bases). V was clipped by 6 bases and J by 3 bases, with 18 bases between them. The CDR3 totals 15 residues. Germline lookup yields CDR1 MNHEY and CDR2 SMNVEV (reference sequence). The CDR3 reads CASSSGAGHIYEQYF. The CDR3 DNA is TGTGCCAGCAGCTCCGGGGCGGGGCATATCTACGAGCAGTACTTC.

The chain combines TRBV19 with TRBJ2-1; 8 bases align to TRBD1. In germline, CDR1 is LNHDA, CDR2 SQIVND (reference sequence). The CDR3 length is 15 residues. The V segment lost 5 bases and the J segment 1 base; nucleotides outside the gene matches: 4. The CDR3 loop reads CASSCDRGSYNEQFF. The CDR3, as DNA: TGTGCCAGTAGTTGTGACAGGGGATCCTACAATGAGCAGTTCTTC.

This clone has a handful of counts. The chain recombines TRBV7-6 with TRBJ2-1; TRBD1 matches 7 bases. The V gene's germline CDR1 is SGHVS and CDR2 FNYEAQ. CDR3 length: 16 amino acids. The ends lost 3 bases at V and 5 bases at J; junction bases unmatched: 10. CDR3 sequence reads: CASSFRDRYPDNEQFF. CDR3 nucleotides: TGTGCCAGCAGCTTTCGGGACAGATATCCGGACAATGAGCAGTTCTTC.

The V gene is TRBV19, the J gene TRBJ1-3; 11 bases align to TRBD1. Germline values: CDR1 LNHDA, CDR2 SQIVND (reference sequence). This CDR3 region has 15 residues. J was trimmed by 2 bases and V by 3 bases; bases with no gene match: 0. The DNA for the CDR3 is TGTGCCAGTAGTATGGGACAGGGGGCTGGAAACACCATATATTTT. Residues: CASSMGQGAGNTIYF.

The rearrangement joins TRBV5-5 to TRBJ1-4; possibly TRBD1 for D (5 bases). V gave up 2 bases and J gave up 0 bases, with 14 bases separating them. The CDR3 contains 17 residues. The germline V gene encodes CDR1 SGHKS and CDR2 YYEKEE (reference sequence). The CDR3, as DNA: TGTGCCAGCAGCTTCGTGGGGAGGGGAGCAACTAATGAAAAACTGTTTTTT. It codes for CASSFVGRGATNEKLFF.

The J gene is TRBJ1-2, the V gene TRBV28, with TRBD1 as a possible D gene (5 bases). CDR3 length: 15 residues. The V gene's germline CDR1 is MDHEN and CDR2 SYDVKM. Trimming stripped 5 bases from V and 4 bases from J, with 17 bases between. The CDR3 region is CASSSPGGGPYGYTF. The CDR3 nucleotides are TGTGCCAGCAGTAGCCCCGGGGGAGGGCCCTATGGCTACACCTTC.

The J gene is TRBJ1-5, the V gene TRBV6-1; no clear D. This CDR3 is 17 amino acids long. The germline V and J ends were trimmed by 1 base and 5 bases, with 18 bases remaining between them. CDR1 and CDR2 from the germline V gene are MNHNS and SASEGT. CDR3 sequence reads: CASSEVEEEGSDQPQHF. The CDR3 nucleotides are TGTGCCAGCAGTGAAGTTGAGGAGGAGGGATCGGATCAGCCCCAGCATTTT.

This clone has only one observation. The chain recombines TRBV5-1 with TRBJ2-5; D perhaps matches TRBD2 (6 bases). The V and J ends lost 2 bases and 7 bases respectively, with 24 bases between them. CDR3 size: 17 residues. Looked up from germline, CDR1 is SGHRS and CDR2 is YFSETQ. Here the CDR3 reads CASSFPGTQGGVGTQYF. CDR3 nucleotide sequence: TGCGCCAGCAGCTTCCCCGGGACCCAGGGCGGGGTGGGGACCCAGTACTTC.

In this sample, this clone turned up a few times. The gene calls are TRBV11-2 and TRBJ2-2; D not resolved. The CDR3 contains 18 residues. Germline V gives CDR1 SGHAT, CDR2 FQNNGV. Trimming took off 1 base at V and 0 bases at J, with 15 bases between the two ends. The CDR3 sequence is CASSLVLLQSANTGELFF. Written as DNA, the CDR3 is TGTGCCAGCAGCTTAGTCCTGTTGCAGTCCGCGAACACCGGGGAGCTGTTTTTT. The whole variable domain, remainder taken from reference TRBV11-2 and TRBJ2-2, is EAGVAQSPRYKIIEKRQSVAFWCNPISGHATLYWYQQILGQGPKLLIQFQNNGVVDDSQLPKDRFSAERLKGVDSTLKIQPAKLEDSAVYLCASSLVLLQSANTGELFFGEGSRLTVL.

The chain is built from TRBV2 and TRBJ2-1; 9 nucleotides align to TRBD2. Looked up from germline, CDR1 is SNHLY and CDR2 is FYNNEI. Trimming removed 0 bases from V and 9 bases from J; junction bases left unmatched: 12. The CDR3 is 17 residues long. The CDR3 bases are TGTGCCAGCAGTGAAGCGCGGCTAGCGGGGCCCCACATTGAGCAGTTCTTC. Encoded protein: CASSEARLAGPHIEQFF.

V is TRBV27 and J is TRBJ1-1; D call uncertain. Trimming shortened V by 3 bases and J by 11 bases, and 16 bases separated the two germline ends. Germline V CDR1 and CDR2: MNHEY, SMNVEV (reference sequence). CDR3 size: 13 residues. CDR3 DNA sequence: TGTGCCAGCAGTTTGGGGATTAGGAGGAGGGCTTTCTTT. Amino acid sequence: CASSLGIRRRAFF.

This clone was recorded only once. The CDR3 sequence is CASSRGQVGDEQYF. The CDR3 nucleotides are TGCGCCAGCAGCAGGGGACAGGTTGGGGACGAGCAGTACTTC. V usage is TRBV5-1 and J usage is TRBJ2-7, with 8 nucleotides matching TRBD1. V gave up 4 bases and J gave up 5 bases; unmatched junction bases: 8. This CDR3 region has 14 residues. In germline, CDR1 is SGHRS, CDR2 YFSETQ.

J is TRBJ1-2 and V is TRBV7-2, with 9 bases identical to TRBD1. CDR3 length: 15 amino acids. The J segment lost 3 bases and the V segment lost 5 bases, leaving 7 bases of the junction unmatched. Germline CDR1 and CDR2: SGHTA and FQGNSA. The CDR3 reads CASSRNWDRDYGYTF. DNA for the CDR3: TGTGCCAGCAGCCGGAACTGGGACAGGGACTATGGCTACACCTTC.

The chain uses TRBV6-6 and TRBJ2-7, with a tentative D call TRBD1 (5 bases). V lost 2 bases, J lost 2 bases, and 10 bases lay in between. The V gene's germline CDR1 is MNHNY and CDR2 SVGAGI (reference sequence). CDR3 length equals 14 residues. CDR3 in DNA: TGTGCCAGCAGTTACGGGGCCCTAGCCTACGAGCAGTACTTC. Translation: CASSYGALAYEQYF.

The rearrangement joins TRBV6-6 to TRBJ1-2; D uncertain. This CDR3 has 13 amino acids. Deletions cut 0 bases from V and 6 bases from J, with 8 bases between. Germline assignment: CDR1 MNHNY and CDR2 SVGAGI (reference sequence). Written as DNA, the CDR3 is TGTGCCAGCAGTTACTCGAATCTAAATGGCTACACCTTC. It yields the protein CASSYSNLNGYTF.

The chain employs TRBV6-5 and TRBJ2-7; 7 nucleotides line up with TRBD1. The germline CDR1 and CDR2 sequences are MNHEY and SVGAGI. V lost 5 bases, J lost 10 bases, and 14 bases stayed unmatched. The CDR3 has 14 residues. The CDR3 is CASSGKGAHIAQYF. DNA of the CDR3: TGTGCCAGCAGTGGTAAGGGGGCACATATCGCACAGTACTTC.

This clone appeared a single time. This rearrangement joins TRBV28 to TRBJ2-1, with D possibly being TRBD1 (5 bases). The CDR3 is 15 amino acids. Germline lookup yields CDR1 MDHEN and CDR2 SYDVKM. The V end was cut by 8 bases, the J end by 6 bases, with 20 bases between. The CDR3 DNA reads TGTGCCAGCTCTGGGGCGGTTGTGGGTCGCAATGAGCAGTTCTTC. Protein sequence: CASSGAVVGRNEQFF.

This clone was picked up a small number of times. CDR3 DNA: TGCGCCAGCAGCCATGGGGTTGGGACTCAAGACAACTATGGCTACACCTTC. Its translation: CASSHGVGTQDNYGYTF. This chain links TRBV4-1 with TRBJ1-2; D perhaps matches TRBD1 (5 bases). The germline gives CDR1 MGHRA, CDR2 YSYEKL. Trimming took off 3 bases at V and 2 bases at J, with 19 bases between the two ends. This CDR3 spans 17 amino acids.

The V gene is TRBV7-6, the J gene TRBJ2-6, with D perhaps matching TRBD1 (5 bases). Trimming removed 5 bases from V and 0 bases from J, with 14 bases in between. This CDR3 spans 17 amino acids. Germline loops: CDR1 SGHVS, CDR2 FNYEAQ. CDR3 residues: CASSTGRICSGANVLTF. CDR3 nucleotides: TGTGCCAGCAGCACAGGACGAATCTGCTCTGGGGCCAACGTCCTGACTTTC. Combining the CDR3 with reference TRBV7-6 and TRBJ2-6 gives the whole variable domain GAGVSQSPRYKVTKRGQDVALRCDPISGHVSLYWYRQALGQGPEFLTYFNYEAQQDKSGLPNDRFSAERPEGSISTLTIQRTEQRDSAMYRCASSTGRICSGANVLTFGAGSRLTVL.